What follows are 7 T cell receptor beta chains derived from one specimen sequenced in a study of post-analysis software for immune sequencing data (dated by TCRdb to about 2015). Library creation used PCR. Reads for this sample came from an Illumina HiSeq 2500. To reduce PCR and sequencing biases, unique molecular identifiers were built into the TCR beta cDNA libraries. TCRdb reran the public reads through fastp at Q25 and MiXCR, keeping productive beta chains. Rows with a matching CDR3 protein are joined into one entry that keeps the most common DNA and genes. A total of over 150,000 distinct CDR3 sequences appear in this sample, approximately 28% of them only once. The ten largest account for about 1.6% of the sample. No antigen has been identified for these receptors. The paper as a whole reports these results and caveats: Significantly higher frequencies in patients than in controls were found for about five TRBV segments, including TRBV5-6, TRBV5-1 and TRBV20-1.

The specimen was blood. The receptors were gathered from a girl between 10 and 17 years old with multiple sclerosis.

The V gene is TRBV14, the J gene TRBJ2-3; possible D gene TRBD2, 6 bases. V lost 4 bases and J 6 bases, leaving 26 bases between the germline ends. Germline lookup yields CDR1 SGHDN and CDR2 FVKESK. The CDR3 contains 18 residues. The DNA for the CDR3 is TGTGCCAGCAGCCGGACCCCCGAGGCTAGCGACCTGGGGGATACGCAGTATTTT. Protein sequence: CASSRTPEASDLGDTQYF.

The rearrangement joins TRBV5-1 to TRBJ2-5, with 9 bases aligning to TRBD1. The germline V gene encodes CDR1 SGHRS and CDR2 YFSETQ. The junction had 15 bases not matched to a gene; V was cut back by 4 bases and J by 11 bases. The CDR3 has 15 residues. CDR3 sequence (DNA): TGCGCCAGCAGCCCCGGGACAGGGAAACTGAGGGAGCAGTACTTC. It translates to CASSPGTGKLREQYF.

This clonotype was recorded at least ten times. The chain employs TRBV11-1 and TRBJ2-3; TRBD1 agrees at 7 bases. Germline V gene lookup returns CDR1 SGHAT and CDR2 FQDESV (reference sequence). The CDR3 contains 17 residues. V gave up 2 bases and J gave up 5 bases; unmatched junction bases: 13. The CDR3 nucleotides are TGTGCCAGCAGCTTAACCGAAGGGGGCGCGGGTGAAGATACGCAGTATTTT. It translates to CASSLTEGGAGEDTQYF.

This clonotype has just a few counts. The CDR3 is CAISEPGASGFYEQYF. The CDR3 DNA is TGTGCCATCAGTGAGCCCGGAGCTAGCGGGTTCTACGAGCAGTACTTC. The V and J genes are TRBV10-3 and TRBJ2-7; 8 nucleotides match TRBD2. The CDR3 contains 16 residues. The J segment lost 3 bases and the V segment lost 2 bases, leaving 9 bases of the junction unmatched. The germline V gene encodes CDR1 ENHRY and CDR2 SYGVKD.

This clonotype has at least ten counts. CDR3 DNA sequence: TGTGCCAGCAGATCTCCTAGCGGGAGGTCGGAGACCCAGTACTTC. It is translated as CASRSPSGRSETQYF. This chain uses TRBV6-5 with TRBJ2-5; 11 bases line up with TRBD2. The CDR3 is 15 residues long. V lost 6 bases and J lost 5; bases outside the gene matches: 8. Per the germline V gene, CDR1 is MNHEY and CDR2 is SVGAGI.

This clonotype has ten or more counts. The chain joins TRBV5-6 to TRBJ1-2; no reliable D call. CDR1 is SGHDT, CDR2 YYEEEE, per germline. This CDR3 is 12 amino acids long. Trimming took 3 bases from V and 0 from J, leaving 3 bases between them. Here the CDR3 reads CASSWANYGYTF. The CDR3 DNA reads as TGTGCCAGCAGCTGGGCTAACTATGGCTACACCTTC.

The chain combines TRBV12-3 or TRBV12-4 with TRBJ2-3, with D perhaps matching TRBD1 (6 bases). The CDR3 spans 15 residues. The V gene lost 0 bases and the J gene lost 2 bases, with 9 bases spanning the gap. CDR3 sequence (DNA): TGTGCCAGCAGTTTAGCGGGACACAACACAGATACGCAGTATTTT. Its translation is CASSLAGHNTDTQYF.